The 27 T cell receptor beta chains below all came from one sample that was sequenced in a study of PD-1 blockade in classical Hodgkin lymphoma. All trial patients relapsed after autologous stem cell transplantation. Using immunoSEQ multiplex PCR, the repertoire was profiled, and TCRdb retains in-frame clones only, with some absent. The data show some 58,000 clones, more than 70% seen once. The material was peripheral blood mononuclear cells (PBMCs), obtained before the second cycle of nivolumab. The receptors shown here come from a human donor with classical Hodgkin lymphoma.

This clone has just one count. CDR3 nucleotide sequence: TGTGCCAGCAGCGAAACACTAGCGGGGAAGTACAATGAGCAGTTCTTC. Protein sequence: CASSETLAGKYNEQFF. The chain is built from TRBV9 and TRBJ2-1; 10 nucleotides align to TRBD2. The V and J ends lost 3 bases and 4 bases, in that order; junction bases with no gene match: 7. Germline V gene lookup returns CDR1 SGDLS and CDR2 YYNGEE. CDR3 length: 16 residues.

V and J are TRBV6-6 and TRBJ2-1; 11 positions agree with TRBD2. This CDR3 is built from 15 residues. CDR1 and CDR2 from the germline V gene are MNHNY and SVGAGI (reference sequence). V was pared by 4 bases and J by 9 bases, with 8 bases of the junction left unmatched. The CDR3 here is CASSSHSGGAGEQFF. DNA of the CDR3: TGTGCCAGCAGTTCCCATAGCGGGGGGGCGGGTGAGCAGTTCTTC.

Points on this clone: The junction shows a germline mismatch at one end, possibly a read error. The chain links TRBV11-2 to TRBJ1-1; D unclear. Germline V CDR1 and CDR2: SGHAT, FQNNGV. There are 15 residues in the CDR3. CDR3 DNA sequence: TGTGCCAGCAGCTTAGTTCTTTCGGGGAACGCTGAAGCTTTCTTT. It specifies CASSLVLSGNAEAFF.

This chain joins TRBV28 and TRBJ1-5; D perhaps matches TRBD1 (5 bases). V gave up 3 bases and J gave up 3 bases, with 9 bases separating them. This CDR3 comprises 14 residues. The germline V gene has CDR1 MDHEN and CDR2 SYDVKM. In DNA form, the CDR3 reads TGTGCCAGCAGTTTCTGGGGGACCAATCAGCCCCAGCATTTT. Amino acid sequence: CASSFWGTNQPQHF.

The chain carries TRBV21-1 and TRBJ2-7. TRBV21-1 is designated a pseudogene. This CDR3 contains 16 residues. CDR3 sequence: CASSKFLGTQMGEQYF. The CDR3 nucleotides are TGTGCCAGCAGCAAATTCCTGGGCACTCAGATGGGAGAGCAGTACTTC.

This chain joins TRBV6-8 and TRBJ1-5; TRBD1 agrees at 9 bases. The junction had 18 bases not matched to a gene; V was cut back by 9 bases and J by 6 bases. This CDR3 is 17 amino acids long. CDR1 is MNHGY, CDR2 SAAAGT, per germline. The CDR3 protein is CASPNKRDRVSSQPQHF. In DNA, the CDR3 is TGTGCCAGTCCTAATAAGCGGGACAGGGTTTCGAGTCAGCCCCAGCATTTT.

CDR3 protein: CASLGGGLRFDSYEQYF. For the CDR3, the DNA is TGTGCCAGCCTCGGGGGGGGACTCAGATTCGACTCCTACGAGCAGTACTTC. This chain uses TRBV28 with TRBJ2-7; 8 bases are shared with TRBD2. V dropped 8 bases and J dropped 0; count of bases not matched to a gene: 15. Germline CDR1 and CDR2: MDHEN and SYDVKM. The CDR3 contains 17 residues.

The chain uses TRBV5-1 and TRBJ1-2; TRBD1 is a possible D gene (5 bases). Germline assignment: CDR1 SGHRS and CDR2 YFSETQ. This CDR3 has 16 residues. V lost 4 bases and J 1 base, leaving 17 bases between the germline ends. The CDR3 is CASSRSGGMVNYGYTF. DNA of the CDR3: TGCGCCAGCAGCCGGTCGGGGGGTATGGTTAACTATGGCTACACCTTC.

The chain couples TRBV5-1 to TRBJ1-6, with unresolved D. The germline V gene encodes CDR1 SGHRS and CDR2 YFSETQ. This CDR3 has 14 residues. The ends were cut back, 2 bases at V and 7 bases at J, with 10 bases in the middle. The CDR3 bases are TGCGCCAGCAGCTTAATGAGCACGAATTCACCCCTCCACTTT. Its protein product is CASSLMSTNSPLHF.

The chain recombines TRBV6-5 with TRBJ1-2; tentatively, D is TRBD1 (5 bases). Germline CDR1 is MNHEY and CDR2 is SVGAGI. Trimming cost V 4 bases and J 3 bases, with 15 bases left between them. The CDR3 sequence is 15 residues long. This chain's CDR3 is CASSSRGGRDYGYTF. The CDR3, as DNA: TGTGCCAGCAGTTCCCGGGGGGGGAGGGACTATGGCTACACCTTC.

This sequence joins TRBV6-5 and TRBJ1-1; D is ambiguous. Germline lookup yields CDR1 MNHEY and CDR2 SVGAGI. V dropped 1 base and J dropped 6 bases, with 9 bases sitting between them. The CDR3 sequence is 13 residues long. The CDR3 nucleotides are TGTGCCAGCAGTTACTTTGGCCAGTCTGAAGCTTTCTTT. Encoded protein: CASSYFGQSEAFF.

The chain uses TRBV5-1 and TRBJ2-2, with 15 bases lining up with TRBD2. Germline trimming cut 4 bases from V and 3 bases from J; bases unmatched to any gene: 7. In germline, CDR1 is SGHRS, CDR2 YFSETQ. The CDR3 is 18 residues long. As DNA, the CDR3 is TGCGCCAGCAGCCCCGGACTAGCGGGGGGGATAGACACCGGGGAGCTGTTTTTT. Amino acid sequence: CASSPGLAGGIDTGELFF.

The gene calls are TRBV5-1 and TRBJ2-1; D uncertain. The V and J ends lost 0 bases and 3 bases respectively, with 7 bases between them. CDR1 SGHRS and CDR2 YFSETQ come from the germline V gene. The CDR3 runs 14 residues. The CDR3 region has the DNA TGCGCCAGCAGCTTGGACATTAACTACAATGAGCAGTTCTTC. Translated, it gives CASSLDINYNEQFF.

The sample holds one count of this clone. The V call is TRBV7-3, the J call TRBJ2-7, with no clear D. Looked up from germline, CDR1 is SGHTA and CDR2 is FQGTGA. V dropped 5 bases and J dropped 0 bases, with 11 bases sitting between them. The CDR3 runs 14 residues. Written as DNA, the CDR3 is TGTGCCAGCAGCGCCACCCAAGACTCCTACGAGCAGTACTTC. Its translation: CASSATQDSYEQYF.

The chain combines TRBV5-1 with TRBJ2-7; possible D gene TRBD1, 6 bases. The V end was cut by 0 bases, the J end by 5 bases, with 15 bases between. From germline, CDR1 is SGHRS and CDR2 YFSETQ. This CDR3 is 15 amino acids long. Here the CDR3 DNA reads TGCGCCAGCAGCTTGGCCGTGGGGGCTCGGAACGAGCAGTACTTC. Protein product: CASSLAVGARNEQYF.

This rearrangement joins TRBV6-6 to TRBJ1-5, with 9 nucleotides matching TRBD1. V shed 5 bases and J 1 base; nucleotides not matched to a gene: 3. The CDR3 is 15 residues long. The germline V gene encodes CDR1 MNHNY and CDR2 SVGAGI (reference sequence). CDR3: CASSDGQGSNQPQHF. In DNA form, the CDR3 reads TGTGCCAGCAGTGACGGACAGGGGAGCAATCAGCCCCAGCATTTT.

The V and J genes are TRBV5-1 and TRBJ1-3; D gene uncertain. With 3 bases removed from V and 0 bases from J, the gap between germline ends came to 13 bases. In germline, CDR1 is SGHRS, CDR2 YFSETQ. This CDR3 is 16 amino acids long. CDR3 protein: CASSSMDPTSGNTIYF. In DNA, the CDR3 is TGCGCCAGCAGCTCGATGGATCCGACCTCTGGAAACACCATATATTTT.

The rearrangement links TRBV6-5 to TRBJ2-3; D not certain. Germline V gene lookup returns CDR1 MNHEY and CDR2 SVGAGI. V lost 2 bases, J lost 4 bases, and 10 bases lay in between. The CDR3 spans 14 residues. CDR3 DNA sequence: TGTGCCAGCAGTTACACTCGCCTCGCAGATACGCAGTATTTT. Translated, it gives CASSYTRLADTQYF.

V and J are TRBV7-8 and TRBJ2-1; 12 bases agree with TRBD2. The ends lost 5 bases at V and 0 bases at J; junction bases unmatched: 11. CDR1 SGHVS and CDR2 FQNEAQ come from the germline V gene. The CDR3 covers 19 residues. CDR3 coding DNA: TGTGCCAGCAGCCAGATGACTAGCGGGGGCCAAAACTCCTACAATGAGCAGTTCTTC. This gives the protein CASSQMTSGGQNSYNEQFF.

The chain links TRBV16 to TRBJ2-7; no firm D call. V dropped 4 bases and J dropped 5 bases, with 18 bases sitting between them. This CDR3 comprises 15 residues. Germline assignment: CDR1 KGHSY and CDR2 FQNENV. This chain's CDR3 is CASSLSHVNRNEQYF. The CDR3 nucleotides read TGTGCCAGCAGCCTTTCACATGTCAACCGAAACGAGCAGTACTTC.

V gene TRBV5-4 combines with J gene TRBJ2-7; TRBD1 matches at 11 bases. The germline gives CDR1 SGHNT, CDR2 YYREEE (reference sequence). J gave up 4 bases and V 4 bases, and 10 bases lay outside the gene matches. CDR3 length: 16 amino acids. The CDR3: CASSPLRDRGVYEQYF. The CDR3 DNA sequence: TGTGCCAGCAGCCCACTCCGGGACAGGGGGGTTTACGAGCAGTACTTC.

The chain uses TRBV4-1 and TRBJ2-3; no clear D. The CDR3 contains 16 residues. V was cut by 2 bases and J by 4 bases, with 16 bases left in between. Germline assignment: CDR1 MGHRA and CDR2 YSYEKL. This CDR3 is CASSQFPLPGADTQYF. CDR3 DNA: TGCGCCAGCAGCCAATTCCCCTTACCCGGCGCAGATACGCAGTATTTT.

Here the CDR3 DNA reads TGCGCCAGCAGCTTTACTAGCGGGGGGTCCTACGAGCAGTACTTC. This encodes CASSFTSGGSYEQYF. The chain uses TRBV5-1 and TRBJ2-7; 12 bases align to TRBD2. The V gene end was trimmed by 2 bases and the J gene end by 1 base; junction bases not matched to a gene: 1. This CDR3 comprises 15 residues. Germline V lookup: CDR1 SGHRS, CDR2 YFSETQ.

The V and J genes are TRBV5-6 and TRBJ1-1; D gene uncertain. Germline CDR1 is SGHDT and CDR2 is YYEEEE. This CDR3 is built from 16 residues. The V end lost 1 base, the J end lost 11 bases, and 24 bases lay between the germline ends. The CDR3 reads CASSLQGRISGVPAFF. The CDR3 nucleotides read TGTGCCAGCAGCTTGCAAGGTAGAATTTCCGGAGTTCCGGCTTTCTTT. Supplemented by reference TRBV5-6 and TRBJ1-1, the full variable domain reads DAGVTQSPTHLIKTRGQQVTLRCSPKSGHDTVSWYQQALGQGPQFIFQYYEEEERQRGNFPDRFSGHQFPNYSSELNVNALLLGDSALYLCASSLQGRISGVPAFFGQGTRLTVV.

The rearrangement joins TRBV5-6 to TRBJ2-2, with D unclear. Germline V gives CDR1 SGHDT, CDR2 YYEEEE. The CDR3 length is 16 residues. Trimming left V 3 bases short and J 3 bases short, with 15 bases between. The CDR3 nucleotides are TGTGCCAGCAGCTCCCCGGTAACTCAGGACACCGGGGAGCTGTTTTTT. Amino acid sequence: CASSSPVTQDTGELFF.

The chain has TRBV5-1 and TRBJ1-4; D ambiguous. This CDR3 has 13 amino acids. Per the germline V gene, CDR1 is SGHRS and CDR2 is YFSETQ. V shed 0 bases and J shed 8 bases, with 8 bases lying between them. The CDR3 region has the DNA TGCGCCAGCAGCTTGGTGGCCGGAGAAAAACTGTTTTTT. This sequence encodes CASSLVAGEKLFF.

The chain joins TRBV6-5 to TRBJ2-2, with 10 bases aligning to TRBD1. This CDR3 is built from 14 residues. CDR1 and CDR2 from the germline V gene are MNHEY and SVGAGI. Trimming cost V 2 bases and J 6 bases; bases outside gene matches: 0. The CDR3 nucleotides are TGTGCCAGCAGTTACGGACAGGGGGCCGGGGAGCTGTTTTTT. Its protein product is CASSYGQGAGELFF.